Following are 23 T cell receptor beta chains from one sample sequenced in a study of T cell responses to AZD1222 COVID-19 vaccine. Profiled with immunoSEQ multiplex PCR; TCRdb holds only in-frame clones, not every one. The table includes more than 70,000 clones, 86% detected once. The sequences come from peripheral blood, collected on day 0 of AZD1222 vaccination. The receptors here all came from an adult in good health.

V usage is TRBV27 and J usage is TRBJ1-3; 7 positions match TRBD1. Germline V gives CDR1 MNHEY, CDR2 SMNVEV (reference sequence). V lost 3 bases to trimming and J lost 3 bases; unmatched junction nucleotides: 8. This CDR3 has 16 amino acids. The CDR3 reads CASSLGQPRVGNTIYF. CDR3 DNA sequence: TGTGCCAGCAGTTTGGGACAGCCACGGGTTGGAAACACCATATATTTT.

This clone was observed a few times. The J gene is TRBJ2-7, the V gene TRBV10-3, with D tentatively TRBD1 (5 bases). The CDR3 runs 13 residues. Germline CDR1 and CDR2: ENHRY and SYGVKD. V was cut by 8 bases and J by 3 bases, with 14 bases left in between. The CDR3 DNA is TGTGCCATCTACTCAGGGAATGGCTACGAGCAGTACTTC. It specifies CAIYSGNGYEQYF.

The gene calls are TRBV12-3 or TRBV12-4 and TRBJ1-1; no firm D call. This CDR3 has 12 amino acids. Deletions cut 10 bases from V and 3 bases from J, with 12 bases between. This chain's CDR3 is CATSWTYTEAFF. In DNA, the CDR3 is TGTGCCACTTCATGGACGTACACTGAAGCTTTCTTT.

This clone was counted once. The chain employs TRBV28 and TRBJ2-7, with 8 bases that match TRBD2. The CDR3 contains 14 residues. V lost 3 bases and J lost 2; bases outside the gene matches: 3. Germline V gives CDR1 MDHEN, CDR2 SYDVKM. This CDR3 reads CASSFGGEAYEQYF. DNA of the CDR3: TGTGCCAGCAGTTTCGGGGGGGAGGCCTACGAGCAGTACTTC.

The J gene is TRBJ2-1, the V gene TRBV7-8, with D perhaps matching TRBD1 or TRBD2 (6 bases each). CDR1 is SGHVS, CDR2 FQNEAQ, per germline. This CDR3 comprises 16 residues. V shed 1 base and J shed 6 bases, with 16 bases lying between them. The CDR3 sequence: CASSLVGGVGANEQFF. The CDR3 DNA follows: TGTGCCAGCAGCTTAGTAGGCGGGGTGGGGGCCAATGAGCAGTTCTTC.

The chain carries TRBV28 and TRBJ1-1; 12 bases are a match to TRBD1. The CDR3 has 18 residues. V was pared by 8 bases and J by 3 bases, with 16 bases of the junction left unmatched. The germline CDR1 and CDR2 sequences are MDHEN and SYDVKM. CDR3 sequence (DNA): TGTGCCAGCCCTCCCCGGGCGGGACAGGGGGCAGGTGACACTGAAGCTTTCTTT. It encodes CASPPRAGQGAGDTEAFF.

A single count supports this clone. The chain employs TRBV20-1 and TRBJ1-4, with D perhaps matching TRBD1 (5 bases). Germline assignment: CDR1 DFQATT and CDR2 SNEGSKA (reference sequence). Between the trimmed V and J ends, which lost 3 bases and 0 bases, there was a span of 14 bases. This CDR3 is 16 amino acids long. The CDR3 loop reads CSASINWGATNEKLFF. CDR3 DNA: TGCAGTGCTAGTATTAACTGGGGGGCAACTAATGAAAAACTGTTTTTT.

This clone was found once. The V gene is TRBV9, the J gene TRBJ2-3; 7 bases match TRBD2. V was pared by 3 bases and J by 8 bases, with 9 bases of the junction left unmatched. CDR3 length: 14 residues. CDR1 is SGDLS, CDR2 YYNGEE, per germline. The CDR3 DNA reads TGTGCCAGCAGCGCCCGGACTAGAGGAGGTACGCAGTATTTT. This sequence encodes CASSARTRGGTQYF.

This rearrangement joins TRBV9 to TRBJ2-1, with TRBD1 matching 8 bases. Losses at the gene ends were 4 bases for V and 0 bases for J; bases not matched to a gene: 3. Germline V lookup: CDR1 SGDLS, CDR2 YYNGEE. The CDR3 has 15 residues. CDR3 nucleotide sequence: TGTGCCAGCAGCAACACAGGGGGCTCCTACAATGAGCAGTTCTTC. Protein: CASSNTGGSYNEQFF.

On this clone: Other DNA sequences in the same sample also yield this CDR3. The gene calls are TRBV7-3 and TRBJ2-2, with unresolved D. Trimming took 4 bases from V and 2 from J, leaving 8 bases between them. CDR1 is SGHTA, CDR2 FQGTGA, per germline. The CDR3 sequence is 14 residues long. The CDR3 is CASSSGPNTGELFF. Written as DNA, the CDR3 is TGTGCCAGCAGCTCTGGACCTAACACCGGGGAGCTGTTTTTT.

The genes are TRBV18 and TRBJ2-3; 8 nucleotides line up with TRBD1. Unmatched junction bases numbered 7, after V lost 3 bases and J lost 2 bases. Germline V CDR1 and CDR2: KGHSH, LQKENI. This CDR3 contains 16 residues. The CDR3 region is CASSPSQGAATDTQYF. For the CDR3, the DNA is TGTGCCAGCTCACCTTCCCAGGGGGCGGCCACAGATACGCAGTATTTT.

The V call is TRBV11-1, the J call TRBJ2-3; the match to TRBD1 covers 11 bases. The CDR3 is 16 residues long. The junction had 7 bases not matched to a gene; V was cut back by 2 bases and J by 6 bases. Germline assignment: CDR1 SGHAT and CDR2 FQDESV (reference sequence). CDR3 DNA: TGTGCCAGCAGCTTATGGGGACAGGGGGATTGGGATACGCAGTATTTT. It encodes CASSLWGQGDWDTQYF.

This chain joins TRBV6-2 or TRBV6-3 and TRBJ2-7; TRBD1 matches at 8 bases. The CDR3 has 16 amino acids. V was clipped by 2 bases and J by 2 bases; unmatched bases: 8. Germline V gives CDR1 MNHEY, CDR2 SVGEGT. The CDR3 nucleotides read TGTGCCAGCAGTTACCCCCGGACAGGGAACCCCTACGAGCAGTACTTC. Translated, it gives CASSYPRTGNPYEQYF.

In DNA, the CDR3 is TGTGCCAGTAGTATTCGGGGGCCCGCCAGGGAGCAGTACTTC. Translating gives CASSIRGPAREQYF. The genes are TRBV19 and TRBJ2-7; D possibly matches TRBD1 or TRBD2 (6 bases each). The germline gives CDR1 LNHDA, CDR2 SQIVND (reference sequence). Trimming cost V 3 bases and J 7 bases, with 16 bases left between them. The length of the CDR3 is 14 residues.

The rearrangement joins TRBV12-3 or TRBV12-4 to TRBJ2-3; D ambiguous. This CDR3 has 11 amino acids. Trimming removed 6 bases from V and 6 bases from J, with 7 bases in between. CDR3 sequence reads: CASRTGDTQYF. The CDR3 nucleotides are TGTGCCAGCAGGACTGGCGATACGCAGTATTTT.

The chain employs TRBV5-6 and TRBJ2-1, with 10 bases aligning to TRBD2. The CDR3 sequence is 16 residues long. Germline CDR1 and CDR2: SGHDT and YYEEEE. J was trimmed by 7 bases and V by 0 bases; bases with no gene match: 7. CDR3 coding DNA: TGTGCCAGCAGCTTGGAATTAAGCGGGAGGGGGAATGAGCAGTTCTTC. It codes for CASSLELSGRGNEQFF. Looking up the rest from reference TRBV5-6 and TRBJ2-1 gives the full variable domain: DAGVTQSPTHLIKTRGQQVTLRCSPKSGHDTVSWYQQALGQGPQFIFQYYEEEERQRGNFPDRFSGHQFPNYSSELNVNALLLGDSALYLCASSLELSGRGNEQFFGPGTRLTVL.

The gene calls are TRBV30 and TRBJ2-7; D might be TRBD1 (6 bases). Germline assignment: CDR1 GTSNPN and CDR2 SVGIG (reference sequence). The V end was cut by 7 bases, the J end by 2 bases, with 12 bases between. The CDR3 has 12 amino acids. Here the CDR3 reads CAYKDSAYEQYF. CDR3 nucleotide sequence: TGTGCCTACAAGGACAGCGCCTACGAGCAGTACTTC.

This clone was seen only once. The V and J genes are TRBV7-2 and TRBJ2-1; D call uncertain. The CDR3 consists of 16 residues. Germline V gene sequence: CDR1 SGHTA, CDR2 FQGNSA. V lost 0 bases and J 2 bases, leaving 11 bases between the germline ends. The CDR3: CASSLASSLAYNEQFF. CDR3 sequence (DNA): TGTGCCAGCAGCTTAGCCTCGAGTCTAGCCTACAATGAGCAGTTCTTC.

This chain links TRBV10-2 with TRBJ2-1; 13 nucleotides match TRBD2. Germline V gene data show CDR1 as WSHSY and CDR2 as SAAADI. The CDR3 spans 18 residues. Losses at the gene ends were 6 bases for V and 8 bases for J; bases not matched to a gene: 16. The CDR3 sequence is CASRPGLAGQNHADEQFF. The CDR3, as DNA: TGCGCCAGCAGACCGGGACTAGCGGGGCAGAACCATGCGGATGAGCAGTTCTTC.

The chain carries TRBV28 and TRBJ1-4; the D gene is possibly TRBD1 (6 bases). The ends were cut back, 7 bases at V and 5 bases at J, with 17 bases in the middle. The CDR3 contains 15 residues. The V gene's germline CDR1 is MDHEN and CDR2 SYDVKM. Here the CDR3 DNA reads TGTGCCAGCACGGGCGTACAGGGCAAAAATGAAAAACTGTTTTTT. Protein sequence: CASTGVQGKNEKLFF.

The rearrangement uses TRBV21-1 and TRBJ2-7. TRBV21-1 is a pseudogene locus. The CDR3 covers 9 residues. In DNA form, the CDR3 reads TGTGCCAGCAGCCACCGGGGGCACTTC. This codes for CASSHRGHF.

Only a few counts were recorded for this clone. The J gene is TRBJ2-2, the V gene TRBV9; 9 bases fit TRBD1. This CDR3 is built from 18 residues. The V gene end was trimmed by 2 bases and the J gene end by 6 bases; junction bases not matched to a gene: 14. Per germline, CDR1 SGDLS and CDR2 YYNGEE. The CDR3 here is CASSVLSAGTGFAGELFF. CDR3 in DNA: TGTGCCAGCAGCGTTCTATCTGCCGGGACAGGGTTTGCCGGGGAGCTGTTTTTT.

V is TRBV7-3 and J is TRBJ2-1; 8 bases line up with TRBD2. The CDR3 totals 22 residues. V lost 6 bases and J lost 5; bases outside the gene matches: 30. The V gene's germline CDR1 is SGHTA and CDR2 FQGTGA. CDR3: CASRTAGGSLAPNSLHHNEQFF. The CDR3 nucleotides are TGTGCCAGCAGGACCGCGGGAGGCTCCCTGGCACCTAACTCCCTTCATCACAATGAGCAGTTCTTC.